This TCR beta chain was sequenced in a study of blood T cell repertoires in COVID-19 (dated by TCRdb to 2020 to 2022). Regarding the study in general: Samples covering the acute and convalescent phases of COVID-19 were provided by collaborators in the United States, Italy and Spain. The repertoires were released in a freely available public database intended as a resource for research on the immune response to SARS-CoV-2. The samples were drawn from two sources: the first 160 participants of the ongoing ImmuneRACE study, and fewer than 1,500 subjects contributed by 6 global collaborators. Where available, HLA class I and class II types were obtained from metadata supplied by the sample provider rather than from assay-based typing. A de-identified subject ID, COVID-19 status, age in years and sex were almost always included in the sample metadata. The prospective study material was composed of cDNA or gDNA derived from T cells, B-cell-depleted T cells, or PBMCs. Deeply sampled blood TCRbeta repertoires from subjects exposed to, actively infected with, or recovered from COVID-19 were included in the dataset.

Participants in the prospective study were aged roughly 18 to 90 years, lived in 20 to 25 United States geographic areas, and enrolled through a virtual design. Cohort assignment in the prospective study relied on participant-reported clinical history from a screening survey and a study questionnaire. ImmuneRACE Cohort 3 recovered participants were defined by two consecutive negative NP/OP PCR tests, healthcare professional clearance, or symptom resolution. In the prospective study, whole blood, serum and a nasopharyngeal or oropharyngeal swab were collected from each participant by mobile phlebotomists. Additional blood draws and questionnaires over an approximately two-month period could optionally be provided by prospective study participants. Blood samples from the prospective study were shipped frozen or at room temperature prior to DNA extraction. On this clone itself: Its antigen specificity is not known. Per-base quality was not reported, and no clone a single base away is much larger than it.

Broad study findings and their caveats: The quantity of clinical and demographic metadata differed by source and by participant and was supplied without curation.

From the germline V gene, CDR1 is SNHLY and CDR2 is FYNNEI. The germline V and J ends show losses of 4 bases and 0 bases respectively, and no gene match explains 14 bases of the junction. The CDR3 contains 18 residues, cysteine and phenylalanine counted. Left in the record is the CDR3 DNA by itself, 54 bases read in frame from the first base. TCRbeta CDR3 regions were amplified from genomic DNA using the immunoSEQ Assay, a bias-controlled multiplex PCR. The authors' analysis ran thus. Within the assay, amplification of reference gene primers was used to estimate how many nucleated cells each sample contained. To quantify the absolute abundance of each unique TCRbeta CDR3 rearrangement, sequence reads were collapsed and filtered. For each sample, productive Simpson clonality was calculated as the square root of Simpson's diversity index across productive rearrangements. The table comes from immuneACCESS by way of TCRdb, which keeps in-frame sequences with V and J called. Part of the clones is missing from these tables; in studies checked, under half for an unresolved V gene and the rest for unknown reasons. That table furnishes V, J and clone size, whereas the DNA furnished D and trimming. Counted in this sample were 150,000 to 200,000 clones; 89% of them appeared once. Around 0.77% of the sample is taken by the ten largest.

This receptor was identified in a woman aged 18-29 years who had recovered from COVID-19. The source material was PBMCs or T cells enriched from blood (not recorded which). Recombination linked TRBV2 to TRBJ1-1, and TRBD1 aligns with 7 junction nucleotides. In nucleotides, the sequence is TGTGCCAGCAGTGGAGTGAGGGGGCTAGGGTTTATGAACACTGAAGCTTTCTTT. This encodes CASSGVRGLGFMNTEAFF.